This T cell receptor beta chain was sequenced in a study of control samples from healthy donors and cancer patients. This CDR3 spans 14 amino acids. Trimming removed 4 bases at V and 8 bases at J, with 17 bases between. The germline V gene encodes CDR1 SNHLY and CDR2 FYNNEI. The data were produced by immunoSEQ multiplex PCR, yet TCRdb's version contains in-frame clones alone and is incomplete. Among 100,000 to 150,000 clones, approximately 90% were seen once, and the ten largest hold around 2.5%. The TCR was taken from a man aged 18 to 35 in good health. Sequencing used blood. V and J are TRBV2 and TRBJ1-2, with D unclear. The CDR3 DNA sequence: TGTGCCAGCAGTGCAGGTGAAGAGGGCCAAGGCTACACCTTC. It codes for CASSAGEEGQGYTF.